Here is one T cell receptor (beta chain) with its context. Which antigen it targets is not known. The input lacks base qualities; no much larger clone sits a single base away. According to the germline V gene, CDR1 reads SGHDN and CDR2 reads FVKESK. Spanning cysteine to phenylalanine, the CDR3 consists of 15 amino acids. Of all the DNA, just the CDR3 is kept, 45 bases in frame from base 1. The trim is 1 base for V and 5 bases for J, with a gap of 12 bases between the germline ends. The sample is drawn from a study of blood T cell repertoires in COVID-19 (dated by TCRdb to 2018 to 2021). As for the study more broadly: Samples from collaborators originated in the United States, Italy and Spain and spanned both the acute and convalescent phases of COVID-19. Where available, HLA class I and class II types were obtained from metadata supplied by the sample provider rather than from assay-based typing. The samples were drawn from the first 160 participants of the ongoing ImmuneRACE study and from 1,200 or so subjects provided by 6 global collaborators. Nearly every sample came with metadata listing a de-identified subject ID, COVID-19 status, age in years and sex. The prospective study material was composed of cDNA or gDNA derived from T cells, B-cell-depleted T cells, or PBMCs. The repertoires were made available in a free public database intended to serve as a resource for research on the immune response to SARS-CoV-2. The dataset comprised deeply sampled blood TCRbeta repertoires from subjects exposed to, actively infected with, or recovered from COVID-19.

Overall results and qualifications from the work: The quantity of clinical and demographic metadata differed by source and by participant and was supplied without curation.

Each collaborating institution followed its own protocols to collect whole blood in K2EDTA tubes. For TCRbeta analysis, collaborators shipped samples as frozen whole blood, isolated PBMCs, or DNA extracted from either of those sample types. The immunoSEQ Assay, a bias-controlled multiplex PCR, was used to amplify TCRbeta CDR3 regions from genomic DNA. For the original study's pipeline: The number of nucleated cells in each sample was estimated from the amplification of reference gene primers within the assay. To quantify the absolute abundance of each unique TCRbeta CDR3 rearrangement, sequence reads were collapsed and filtered. For each sample, productive Simpson clonality was calculated by taking the square root of Simpson's diversity index across productive rearrangements. As stored in TCRdb, this immuneACCESS dataset retains in-frame rearrangements with V and J assigned. A fraction of the clones does not appear; measured against another copy, unresolved V genes explain less than half of the discrepancy, and the remainder lacks a known reason. D and trimming were read from the DNA, whereas the V and J calls and clone size are those reported in that table. For this sample the table gives about 490,000 clones, of which 70% to 90% were detected only once. Clones ranked in the top ten supply roughly 3.2% of the sample.

The V and J segments used are TRBV14 and TRBJ1-3, with TRBD1 as a weak D call on 5 bases. This clonotype was obtained from a human donor in a cohort sampled during active COVID-19. The sample consisted of peripheral blood. The CDR3 protein: CASSQAGTRRNTIYF. The DNA is TGTGCCAGCAGCCAAGCCGGGACTAGGCGAAACACCATATATTTT.